This passage covers 14 T cell receptor beta chains from one sample sequenced in a study of identical twins. TCRdb called the 5' RACE reads again in MiXCR, with one record for every CDR3 protein. The sample holds more than 400,000 distinct CDR3 sequences, about 16% seen once. This sample was also put to use in a study of yellow fever vaccine responses in identical twins.

The sample taken for sequencing was CD4+ T cells sorted from blood. These receptors were taken from a woman under 30 in good health.

This clonotype has just a few counts. The chain links TRBV11-3 to TRBJ2-3; D is possibly TRBD2 (6 bases). The CDR3 runs 16 residues. V was cut by 0 bases and J by 4 bases, with 14 bases left in between. The germline gives CDR1 SGHNT, CDR2 YENEEA. CDR3 nucleotide sequence: TGTGCCAGCAGCTTAGATCCCGGCAGGGAGGCAGATACGCAGTATTTT. Residues: CASSLDPGREADTQYF. Full variable domain (missing parts from reference TRBV11-3 and TRBJ2-3): EAGVVQSPRYKIIEKKQPVAFWCNPISGHNTLYWYLQNLGQGPELLIRYENEEAVDDSQLPKDRFSAERLKGVDSTLKIQPAELGDSAVYLCASSLDPGREADTQYFGPGTRLTVL.

CDR3 sequence (DNA): TGTGCCACCAGCTTTATAGCGGGAGGGCCCCACAATGAGCAGTTCTTC. Its protein product is CATSFIAGGPHNEQFF. The rearrangement links TRBV15 to TRBJ2-1; 11 bases match TRBD2. The CDR3 is made up of 16 amino acids. With 5 bases clipped from V and 5 bases from J, the junction kept 8 bases outside the gene matches. CDR1 is LNHNV and CDR2 is YYDKDF in the germline V gene (reference sequence).

This clonotype was detected a few times. The V gene is TRBV10-1, the J gene TRBJ1-6, with D perhaps TRBD1 (5 bases). Germline CDR1 reads WNHNN; CDR2 reads SYGVQD (reference sequence). Trimming cost V 7 bases and J 1 base, with 17 bases left between them. The CDR3 sequence is 17 residues long. CDR3 DNA sequence: TGCGCCAGCACACCAGGGTTCCCAGTGTCCTATAATTCACCCCTCCACTTT. Amino acids: CASTPGFPVSYNSPLHF.

In this sample, this clonotype turned up a few times. The chain carries TRBV25-1 and TRBJ2-4, with 12 nucleotides matching TRBD2. This CDR3 contains 21 residues. Germline trimming cut 6 bases from V and 0 bases from J; bases unmatched to any gene: 18. From germline, CDR1 is MGHDK and CDR2 SYGVNS. The CDR3 DNA reads as TGTGCCAGCAGCCCCATTCCCGGGACTAGCGGGTCGGAGGGAGCCAAAAACATTCAGTACTTC. Encoded protein: CASSPIPGTSGSEGAKNIQYF.

The rearrangement uses TRBV11-2 and TRBJ2-3, with D possibly being TRBD1 (6 bases). The CDR3 spans 15 residues. CDR1 is SGHAT and CDR2 is FQNNGV in the germline V gene. Between the trimmed V and J ends, which lost 3 bases and 1 base, there was a span of 11 bases. The CDR3 here is CASSFQGSGTDTQYF. The DNA for the CDR3 is TGTGCCAGCAGCTTTCAGGGGTCCGGCACAGATACGCAGTATTTT.

This clonotype was counted only a few times. The chain couples TRBV18 to TRBJ2-1, with D uncertain. Germline V gene sequence: CDR1 KGHSH, CDR2 LQKENI. V was pared by 4 bases and J by 8 bases, with 9 bases between. This CDR3 is 12 amino acids long. Here the CDR3 reads CASSQIGDEQFF. The DNA of the CDR3 is TGTGCCAGCTCACAGATAGGAGATGAGCAGTTCTTC.

The chain joins TRBV10-3 to TRBJ2-1, with 11 bases identical to TRBD1. This CDR3 region has 11 residues. With V trimmed by 10 bases and J by 16 bases, 9 bases remained unmatched. Germline CDR1 reads ENHRY; CDR2 reads SYGVKD. In nucleotides, the CDR3 is TGTGCCACAGGGGGGGACAGGGGGATTTTCTTC. Translation gives CATGGDRGIFF.

The chain recombines TRBV12-3 or TRBV12-4 with TRBJ2-3; a weak D match, TRBD1 (5 bases). Trimming pared 8 bases from V and 2 bases from J, leaving 11 bases between. The CDR3 length is 13 residues. The CDR3 here is CASLQEITDTQYF. Here the CDR3 DNA reads TGTGCCAGCTTACAGGAGATCACAGATACGCAGTATTTT.

This clonotype was counted a few times. This chain joins TRBV12-3 or TRBV12-4 and TRBJ2-2, with D perhaps TRBD2 (6 bases). Between the trimmed V and J ends, which lost 7 bases and 4 bases, there was a span of 13 bases. The CDR3 covers 14 residues. The CDR3 sequence is CASTSRTTTGELFF. The CDR3 DNA is TGTGCCAGCACCTCACGGACTACCACCGGGGAGCTGTTTTTT.

This clonotype showed up just a few times. V gene TRBV4-2 combines with J gene TRBJ2-1; 10 bases agree with TRBD2. Germline V lookup: CDR1 LGHNA, CDR2 YNFKEQ. Losses at the gene ends were 1 base for V and 5 bases for J; bases not matched to a gene: 8. The CDR3 covers 17 residues. The CDR3 bases are TGTGCCAGCAGCCAAGGAGCGGGGGGGCCCCAAGACAATGAGCAGTTCTTC. Amino acids: CASSQGAGGPQDNEQFF.

This clonotype was seen only a few times. The chain has TRBV6-1 and TRBJ2-1, with 10 bases that match TRBD2. J lost 3 bases, V lost 5 bases, and 4 bases had no gene match. This CDR3 has 15 residues. Looked up from germline, CDR1 is MNHNS and CDR2 is SASEGT. The DNA for the CDR3 is TGTGCCAGCAGTATCTCTAGCGGGAGCTACAATGAGCAGTTCTTC. It encodes CASSISSGSYNEQFF.

This clonotype occurred a few times. The rearrangement links TRBV5-1 to TRBJ2-7; 9 nucleotides align to TRBD1. V was clipped by 5 bases and J by 3 bases; unmatched bases: 6. The CDR3 covers 14 residues. CDR1 SGHRS and CDR2 YFSETQ come from the germline V gene. CDR3 in amino acids: CASRGQGMGYEQYF. The CDR3 DNA reads as TGCGCCAGCAGGGGACAGGGCATGGGCTACGAGCAGTACTTC.

This clonotype has only a few counts. The rearrangement links TRBV3-1 to TRBJ2-7; TRBD2 agrees at 12 bases. The V gene's germline CDR1 is LGHDT and CDR2 YNNKEL (reference sequence). The trim removed 1 base at V and 4 bases at J, leaving 8 bases unmatched. CDR3 length equals 17 residues. CDR3 in DNA: TGTGCCAGCAGCCAAGTGTTATTAGGGACTAGCGGGTACGAGCAGTACTTC. The encoded protein is CASSQVLLGTSGYEQYF.

This clonotype has ten or more counts. The chain links TRBV20-1 to TRBJ2-7; the D is unclear. The CDR3 spans 14 residues. Per the germline V gene, CDR1 is DFQATT and CDR2 is SNEGSKA (reference sequence). V lost 1 base and J 2 bases, leaving 12 bases between the germline ends. CDR3 amino acids: CSARVRVPPYEQYF. In DNA, the CDR3 is TGCAGTGCTAGAGTACGGGTTCCCCCCTACGAGCAGTACTTC.